This is a list of T cell receptor beta chains from one sample in a study of blood T cells in healthy people across ages. TCRdb reprocessed the 5' RACE reads via MiXCR and lists one record per CDR3 protein. Found here are 800,000 to 950,000 distinct CDR3 sequences, roughly 52% of them singletons; the top ten hold over 10%. Sequenced: blood. All receptors derive from a man under 40 in good health. Each CDR3 is given with its conserved first and last residue. D genes are given only for firm matches. Size is stated for part of the rows, as once, few or many counts, or as a class when the clone is expanded.

v_gene	j_gene	abundance	d_gene	CDR3nt	CDR3aa
TRBV5-4	TRBJ1-2	NA	TRBD1	TGTGCCAGCAGCCTAGCGATGAAAGGGACAGGCGGCTATGGCTACACCTTC	CASSLAMKGTGGYGYTF
TRBV4-2	TRBJ2-5	NA	TRBD2	TGTGCCAGCAGCCAAGATCCTTACGCTAGCGGACAAGAGACCCAGTACTTC	CASSQDPYASGQETQYF
TRBV29-1	TRBJ2-5	many	NA	TGCAGCGTGCGACTGGAACCGCAAGAGACCCAGTACTTC	CSVRLEPQETQYF
TRBV5-1	TRBJ1-6	few	NA	TGCGCCAGCAGCTTGGCCGGGGATCCAGATAATTCACCCCTCCACTTT	CASSLAGDPDNSPLHF
TRBV6-5	TRBJ2-2	NA	TRBD2	TGTGCCAGCAGTTACGGACTAGCGAACACCGGGGAGCTGTTTTTT	CASSYGLANTGELFF
TRBV20-1	TRBJ2-3	few	NA	TGCAGTGCTAGAGATTCACAGCGCCTCAGCACAGATACGCAGTATTTT	CSARDSQRLSTDTQYF
TRBV2	TRBJ1-6	NA	NA	TGTGCCAGCAGGGACGCGCAGGCACTTAATAATTCACCCCTCCACTTT	CASRDAQALNNSPLHF
TRBV9	TRBJ2-3	NA	NA	TGTGCCAGCAGCCCGATGGTCGCAGATACGCAGTATTTT	CASSPMVADTQYF
TRBV5-6	TRBJ1-6	NA	NA	TGTGCCAGCAGCTGGGCCCACGCGGGGAATTCACCCCTCCACTTT	CASSWAHAGNSPLHF
TRBV5-1	TRBJ1-4	NA	NA	TGCGCCAGCAGCGCAGGACAGTCGTTGGCCGAAAAACTGTTTTTT	CASSAGQSLAEKLFF
TRBV13	TRBJ2-2	few	NA	TGTGCCAGCACCCATTCCATGGCAGCGACGAACACCGGGGAGCTGTTTTTT	CASTHSMAATNTGELFF
TRBV29-1	TRBJ2-7	NA	TRBD2	TGCAGCGTTGAGGGACTAGCGGGGCAGATTTACGAGCAGTACTTC	CSVEGLAGQIYEQYF
TRBV4-3	TRBJ1-1	NA	NA	TGCGCCAGCAGCCAGGTCGGGACGGGGAACACTGAAGCTTTCTTT	CASSQVGTGNTEAFF
TRBV27	TRBJ1-6	NA	NA	TGTGCCAGCAGGTTACAGAGCTCCTATAATTCACCCCTCCACTTT	CASRLQSSYNSPLHF
TRBV9	TRBJ2-1	NA	TRBD2	TGTGCCAGCAGCCTGGGGGCGGGGGGCCTTGGGTACAATGAGCAGTTCTTC	CASSLGAGGLGYNEQFF
TRBV7-2	TRBJ2-1	many	TRBD2	TGTGCCAGCAGCTTAGGAGCTAGCGGGGGTAATGAGCAGTTCTTC	CASSLGASGGNEQFF
TRBV7-2	TRBJ2-3	NA	TRBD2	TGTGCCAGCAGCTTAGGGCTAGCGGGAGACCTCGGCACAGATACGCAGTATTTT	CASSLGLAGDLGTDTQYF
TRBV4-1	TRBJ2-7	NA	NA	TGCGCCAGCAGCCAAGATAGAGGGGACTACGAGCAGTACTTC	CASSQDRGDYEQYF
TRBV20-1	TRBJ1-1	NA	TRBD1	TGCAGTGCTTGGACAGGGGGACCTGAAGCTTTCTTT	CSAWTGGPEAFF
TRBV7-3	TRBJ1-1	few	NA	TGTGCCAGCAGCTTAACAGGGGAGGCCACTGAAGCTTTCTTT	CASSLTGEATEAFF
TRBV7-2	TRBJ1-1	NA	TRBD1	TGTGCCAGCAGCTTAACTACTGCTGGGACAGGGAGGACTGAAGCTTTCTTT	CASSLTTAGTGRTEAFF
TRBV6-6	TRBJ2-1	NA	TRBD1	TGTGCCAGCAGTTCCCGCAGGGGGCCGGATTACAATGAGCAGTTCTTC	CASSSRRGPDYNEQFF
TRBV20-1	TRBJ1-4	few	NA	TGCAGTGCTAGAGGTCGGACGGAGAATGAAAAACTGTTTTTT	CSARGRTENEKLFF
TRBV29-1	TRBJ1-4	NA	NA	TGCAGCGTTGCCGACCCGGACCCGAATGAAAAACTGTTTTTT	CSVADPDPNEKLFF
TRBV6-2/TRBV6-3	TRBJ1-5	once	NA	TGTGCCACCCGCTGGGAGGACTGGAGTCAGCCCCAGCATTTT	CATRWEDWSQPQHF
TRBV20-1	TRBJ1-5	NA	NA	TGCAGTGCTCGAAACACACTAATTGGGCCCCAGCATTTT	CSARNTLIGPQHF
TRBV6-1	TRBJ1-2	once	NA	TGTGCCAGCAGTGAAGTGGTCGCCGTGGGCTACACCTTC	CASSEVVAVGYTF
TRBV5-1	TRBJ2-3	NA	TRBD2	TGCGCCAGCAGCCTACGGGGGGTGAGCACAGATACGCAGTATTTT	CASSLRGVSTDTQYF
TRBV6-2/TRBV6-3	TRBJ2-7	NA	NA	TGTGCCAGCAGTTCCCCGGACTCCGCCTACGAGCAGTACTTC	CASSSPDSAYEQYF
TRBV20-1	TRBJ2-7	NA	NA	TGCAGTGTAGACAAAGGGGCGTCTTACTCTTACGAGCAGTACTTC	CSVDKGASYSYEQYF
TRBV5-1	TRBJ2-1	many	NA	TGCGCCAGCAGTGGAAATTACCCCTATGAGCAGTTCTTC	CASSGNYPYEQFF
TRBV12-3/TRBV12-4	TRBJ1-5	NA	NA	TGTGCCAGCAGTTTCTCAGGGGCCGATCAGCCCCAGCATTTT	CASSFSGADQPQHF
TRBV28	TRBJ2-7	few	NA	TGTGCCAGCAGTGCGCGTGTGGCGCGTTACGAGCAGTACTTC	CASSARVARYEQYF
TRBV6-1	TRBJ2-5	NA	NA	TGTGCCAGCAGTGAAGTAATACCCTTCCAAGAGACCCAGTACTTC	CASSEVIPFQETQYF
TRBV29-1	TRBJ1-2	NA	TRBD1	TGCAGCGACGGGACAGGGGGCGCCTCTGGCTACACCTTC	CSDGTGGASGYTF
TRBV11-3	TRBJ2-1	few	TRBD2	TGTGCCAGCAGCTTACGGGTAGCGGGGGGGGTAAATGAGCAGTTCTTC	CASSLRVAGGVNEQFF
TRBV14	TRBJ1-4	NA	NA	TGTGCCAGCAGCCAAAGCCCAGGGCAAGAAAAACTGTTTTTT	CASSQSPGQEKLFF
TRBV11-2	TRBJ1-2	NA	TRBD1	TGTGCCAGCAGCTTGCCGGACAGGGAGGGTAATCGGAATGGCTACACCTTC	CASSLPDREGNRNGYTF
TRBV20-1	TRBJ1-5	once	TRBD1	TGCAGTGCTAGAGAGACAGGGGAGCATCAGCCCCAGCATTTT	CSARETGEHQPQHF
TRBV11-3	TRBJ2-3	NA	NA	TGTGCCAGCAGCTTATTTAGCGTAGGCCAAGATACGCAGTATTTT	CASSLFSVGQDTQYF
TRBV29-1	TRBJ2-7	few	NA	TGCAGCGCCCTCGGGACGGCCAACTCCTACGAGCAGTACTTC	CSALGTANSYEQYF
TRBV6-2/TRBV6-3	TRBJ2-1	NA	TRBD1	TGTGCCAGCAGTTACGAAATCGGGACAGGGATCTACAATGAGCAGTTCTTC	CASSYEIGTGIYNEQFF
TRBV4-2	TRBJ2-3	NA	NA	TGTGCCAGTAGCCCCCCAGGGCAGTATTTT	CASSPPGQYF
TRBV20-1	TRBJ2-5	NA	NA	TGCAGTCCCCCCAAAGGGGGGGCGGATGAGCAGTACTTC	CSPPKGGADEQYF
TRBV7-2	TRBJ1-1	NA	NA	TGTGCCAGCAGCTTAGTTACAGGGACGGCGGCTGAAGCTTTCTTT	CASSLVTGTAAEAFF
TRBV12-3/TRBV12-4	TRBJ1-6	NA	NA	TGTGCCAGCAGATCCGATTCACCCCTCCACTTT	CASRSDSPLHF
TRBV2	TRBJ2-4	NA	NA	TGTGCCAGCTGCGAAGCCGGAAGCAAAAACATTCAGTACTTC	CASCEAGSKNIQYF
TRBV6-1	TRBJ2-7	NA	TRBD2	TGTGCCAGCACCATAGCGGGTATCACCTACGAGCAGTACTTC	CASTIAGITYEQYF
TRBV10-3	TRBJ1-5	once	NA	TGTGCCATCAGCCTCGGAGGGGGAGACTATAGCAATCAGCCCCAGCATTTT	CAISLGGGDYSNQPQHF
TRBV25-1	TRBJ2-3	few	NA	TGTGCCAGCAGTGAATATAAGGGAAGCACAGATACGCAGTATTTT	CASSEYKGSTDTQYF
TRBV6-1	TRBJ1-1	NA	TRBD1	TGTGCCAGCAGCCAGGGGGTCCCTGAAGCTTTCTTT	CASSQGVPEAFF
TRBV20-1	TRBJ2-7	NA	TRBD1	TGCAGTGCTAGCCCAGGGGGGACAGGGGTCTACGAGCAGTACTTC	CSASPGGTGVYEQYF
TRBV25-1	TRBJ1-6	NA	NA	TGTGCCAGCAGTGCTGGGGGAGGGGTTAATTCACCCCTCCACTTT	CASSAGGGVNSPLHF
TRBV7-9	TRBJ2-6	NA	NA	TGTGCCGGCAGTCCAATTGGGGCCAACGTCCTGACTTTC	CAGSPIGANVLTF